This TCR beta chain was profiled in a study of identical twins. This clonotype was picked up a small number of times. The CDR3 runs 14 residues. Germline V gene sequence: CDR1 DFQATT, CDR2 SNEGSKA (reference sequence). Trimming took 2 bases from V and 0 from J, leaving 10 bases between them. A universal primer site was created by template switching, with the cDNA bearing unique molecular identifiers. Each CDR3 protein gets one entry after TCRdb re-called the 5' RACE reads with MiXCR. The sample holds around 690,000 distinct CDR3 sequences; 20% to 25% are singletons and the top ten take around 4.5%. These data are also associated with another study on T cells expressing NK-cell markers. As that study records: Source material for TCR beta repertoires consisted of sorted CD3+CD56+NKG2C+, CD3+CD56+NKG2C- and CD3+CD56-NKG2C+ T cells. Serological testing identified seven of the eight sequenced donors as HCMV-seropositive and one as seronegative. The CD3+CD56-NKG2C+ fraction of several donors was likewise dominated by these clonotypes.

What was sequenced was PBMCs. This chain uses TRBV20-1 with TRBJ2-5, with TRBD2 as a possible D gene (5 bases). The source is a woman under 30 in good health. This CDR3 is CSARQDWYQETQYF. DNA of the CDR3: TGCAGTGCTAGACAGGACTGGTACCAAGAGACCCAGTACTTC.